This entry concerns a single T cell receptor beta chain. The target antigen is unknown. TCRdb analysed the reads with MiXCR anew, one entry per CDR3 protein. The sample records 340,000 or so distinct CDR3 sequences, just under 25% being singletons. The source of the sample is a study of T cell repertoires in cytomegalovirus infection. The overall study: Recently identified HLA-C-restricted CMV epitopes were among the peptides used. Public TCR beta signatures were indicative of both CMV infection and a matching HLA type.

Regarding the study as a whole: CMV-specific TCR beta clonotypes restricted by HLA-C dominated the ex vivo response.

V lost 0 bases to trimming and J lost 5 bases; unmatched junction nucleotides: 5. Germline V gene sequence: CDR1 SGHNT, CDR2 YENEEA. CDR3 size: 15 residues. J is TRBJ1-1 and V is TRBV11-3, with 8 bases identical to TRBD1. The sequence was collected from a human donor in good health (CMV status not recorded). Some clones in this sample may be carry-over from other donors' samples. This specimen consisted of cultured PBMCs, obtained from culture after CMV antigen stimulation. The CDR3 loop is CASSLDSGGGTEAFF. CDR3 nucleotide sequence: TGTGCCAGCAGCTTAGATTCAGGGGGCGGAACTGAAGCTTTCTTT.